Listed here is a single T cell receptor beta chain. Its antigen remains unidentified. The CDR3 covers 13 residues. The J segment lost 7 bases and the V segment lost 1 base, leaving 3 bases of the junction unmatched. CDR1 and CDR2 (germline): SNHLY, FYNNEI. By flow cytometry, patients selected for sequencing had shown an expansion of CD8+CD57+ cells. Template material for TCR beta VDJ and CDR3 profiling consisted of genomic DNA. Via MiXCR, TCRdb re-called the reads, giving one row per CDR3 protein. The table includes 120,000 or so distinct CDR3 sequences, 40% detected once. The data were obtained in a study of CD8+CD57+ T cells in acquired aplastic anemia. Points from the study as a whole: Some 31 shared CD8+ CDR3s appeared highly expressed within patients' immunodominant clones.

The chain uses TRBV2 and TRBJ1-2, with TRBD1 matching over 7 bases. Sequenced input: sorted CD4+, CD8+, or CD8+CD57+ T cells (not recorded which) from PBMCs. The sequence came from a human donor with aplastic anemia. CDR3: CASSEVGGGGYTF. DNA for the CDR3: TGTGCCAGCAGTGAAGTAGGGGGCGGTGGCTACACCTTC.